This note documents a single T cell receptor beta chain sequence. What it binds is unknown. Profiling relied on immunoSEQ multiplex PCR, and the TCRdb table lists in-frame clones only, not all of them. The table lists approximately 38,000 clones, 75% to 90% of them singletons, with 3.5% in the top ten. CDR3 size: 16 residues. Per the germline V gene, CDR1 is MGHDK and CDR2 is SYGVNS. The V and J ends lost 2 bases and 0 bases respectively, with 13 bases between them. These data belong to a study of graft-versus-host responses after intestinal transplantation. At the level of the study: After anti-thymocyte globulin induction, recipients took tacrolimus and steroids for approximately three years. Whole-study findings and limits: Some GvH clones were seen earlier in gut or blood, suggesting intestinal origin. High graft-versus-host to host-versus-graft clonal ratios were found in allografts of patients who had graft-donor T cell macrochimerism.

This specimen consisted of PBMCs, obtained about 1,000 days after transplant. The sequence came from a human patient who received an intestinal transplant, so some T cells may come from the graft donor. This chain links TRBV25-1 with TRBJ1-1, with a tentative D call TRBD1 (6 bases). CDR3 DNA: TGTGCCAGCAGTGAAACAGGGCTACTGATGAACACTGAAGCTTTCTTT. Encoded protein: CASSETGLLMNTEAFF.